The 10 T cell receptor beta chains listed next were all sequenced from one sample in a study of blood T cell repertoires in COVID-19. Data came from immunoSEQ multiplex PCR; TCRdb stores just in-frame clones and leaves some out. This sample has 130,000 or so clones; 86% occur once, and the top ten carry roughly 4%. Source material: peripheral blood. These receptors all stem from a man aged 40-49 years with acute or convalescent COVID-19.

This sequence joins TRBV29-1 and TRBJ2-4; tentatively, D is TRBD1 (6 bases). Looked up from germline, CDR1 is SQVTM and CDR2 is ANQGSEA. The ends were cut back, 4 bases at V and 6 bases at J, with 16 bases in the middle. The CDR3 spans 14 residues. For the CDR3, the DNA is TGCAGCGTTGTTCCCTCTAGGACAGTAAACATTCAGTACTTC. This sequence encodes CSVVPSRTVNIQYF.

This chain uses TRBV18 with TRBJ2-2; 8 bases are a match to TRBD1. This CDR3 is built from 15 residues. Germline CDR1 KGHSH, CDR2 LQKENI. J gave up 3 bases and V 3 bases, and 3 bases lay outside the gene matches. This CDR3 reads CASSPATGDTGELFF. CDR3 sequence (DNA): TGTGCCAGCTCACCCGCGACAGGGGACACCGGGGAGCTGTTTTTT.

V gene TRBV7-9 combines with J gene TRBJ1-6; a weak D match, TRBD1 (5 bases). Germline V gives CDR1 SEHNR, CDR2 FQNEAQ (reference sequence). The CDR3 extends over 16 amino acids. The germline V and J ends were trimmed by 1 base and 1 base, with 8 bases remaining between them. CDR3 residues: CASSLEQASYNSPLHF. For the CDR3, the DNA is TGTGCCAGCAGCTTAGAACAGGCTTCCTATAATTCACCCCTCCACTTT.

This chain's CDR3 is CASRRFDSQPQHF. Written as DNA, the CDR3 is TGTGCCAGCAGGAGATTTGATAGTCAGCCCCAGCATTTT. This sequence joins TRBV7-2 and TRBJ1-5; D not certain. Trimming left V 6 bases short and J 6 bases short, with 12 bases between. This CDR3 contains 13 residues. Germline V lookup: CDR1 SGHTA, CDR2 FQGNSA.

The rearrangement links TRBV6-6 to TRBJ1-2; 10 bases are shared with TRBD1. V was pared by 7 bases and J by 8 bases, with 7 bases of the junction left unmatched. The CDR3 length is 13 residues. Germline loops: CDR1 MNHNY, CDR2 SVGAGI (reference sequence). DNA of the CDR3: TGTGCCAGCATCCATGGGACAGGGGCCGGCTACACCTTC. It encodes CASIHGTGAGYTF.

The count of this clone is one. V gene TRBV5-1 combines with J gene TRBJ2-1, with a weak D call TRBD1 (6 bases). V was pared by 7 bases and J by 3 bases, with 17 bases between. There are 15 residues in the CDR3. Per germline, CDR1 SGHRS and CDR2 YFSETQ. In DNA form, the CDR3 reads TGCGCCAGCGAACAGGGAGTCCGAGGCTACAATGAGCAGTTCTTC. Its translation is CASEQGVRGYNEQFF.

The CDR3 coding sequence is TGTGCCACCAGTGACCCTGACATCAATCAGCCCCAGCATTTT. Its protein is CATSDPDINQPQHF. The chain uses TRBV24-1 and TRBJ1-5, with unresolved D. There are 14 residues in the CDR3. Germline V gene sequence: CDR1 KGHDR, CDR2 SFDVKD. The V and J ends lost 4 bases and 3 bases respectively, with 9 bases between them.

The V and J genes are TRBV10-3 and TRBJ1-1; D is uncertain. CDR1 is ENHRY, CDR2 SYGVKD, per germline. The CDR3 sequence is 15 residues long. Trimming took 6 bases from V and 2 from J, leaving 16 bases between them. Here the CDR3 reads CAIRSGAAVNTEAFF. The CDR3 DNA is TGTGCCATCAGATCGGGTGCAGCAGTAAACACTGAAGCTTTCTTT.

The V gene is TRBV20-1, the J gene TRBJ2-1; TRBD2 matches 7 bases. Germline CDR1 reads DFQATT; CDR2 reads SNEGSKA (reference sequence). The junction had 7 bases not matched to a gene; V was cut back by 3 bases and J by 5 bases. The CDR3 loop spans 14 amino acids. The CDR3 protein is CSASRGSRNNEQFF. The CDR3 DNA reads TGCAGTGCTAGTCGCGGGAGTCGGAACAATGAGCAGTTCTTC.

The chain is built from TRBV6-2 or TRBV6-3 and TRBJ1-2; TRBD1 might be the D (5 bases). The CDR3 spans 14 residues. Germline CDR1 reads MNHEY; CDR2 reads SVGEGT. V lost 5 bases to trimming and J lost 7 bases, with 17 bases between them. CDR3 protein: CASSPLRGEFGYTF. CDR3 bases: TGTGCCAGCAGTCCCCTTCGGGGGGAGTTTGGCTACACCTTC.